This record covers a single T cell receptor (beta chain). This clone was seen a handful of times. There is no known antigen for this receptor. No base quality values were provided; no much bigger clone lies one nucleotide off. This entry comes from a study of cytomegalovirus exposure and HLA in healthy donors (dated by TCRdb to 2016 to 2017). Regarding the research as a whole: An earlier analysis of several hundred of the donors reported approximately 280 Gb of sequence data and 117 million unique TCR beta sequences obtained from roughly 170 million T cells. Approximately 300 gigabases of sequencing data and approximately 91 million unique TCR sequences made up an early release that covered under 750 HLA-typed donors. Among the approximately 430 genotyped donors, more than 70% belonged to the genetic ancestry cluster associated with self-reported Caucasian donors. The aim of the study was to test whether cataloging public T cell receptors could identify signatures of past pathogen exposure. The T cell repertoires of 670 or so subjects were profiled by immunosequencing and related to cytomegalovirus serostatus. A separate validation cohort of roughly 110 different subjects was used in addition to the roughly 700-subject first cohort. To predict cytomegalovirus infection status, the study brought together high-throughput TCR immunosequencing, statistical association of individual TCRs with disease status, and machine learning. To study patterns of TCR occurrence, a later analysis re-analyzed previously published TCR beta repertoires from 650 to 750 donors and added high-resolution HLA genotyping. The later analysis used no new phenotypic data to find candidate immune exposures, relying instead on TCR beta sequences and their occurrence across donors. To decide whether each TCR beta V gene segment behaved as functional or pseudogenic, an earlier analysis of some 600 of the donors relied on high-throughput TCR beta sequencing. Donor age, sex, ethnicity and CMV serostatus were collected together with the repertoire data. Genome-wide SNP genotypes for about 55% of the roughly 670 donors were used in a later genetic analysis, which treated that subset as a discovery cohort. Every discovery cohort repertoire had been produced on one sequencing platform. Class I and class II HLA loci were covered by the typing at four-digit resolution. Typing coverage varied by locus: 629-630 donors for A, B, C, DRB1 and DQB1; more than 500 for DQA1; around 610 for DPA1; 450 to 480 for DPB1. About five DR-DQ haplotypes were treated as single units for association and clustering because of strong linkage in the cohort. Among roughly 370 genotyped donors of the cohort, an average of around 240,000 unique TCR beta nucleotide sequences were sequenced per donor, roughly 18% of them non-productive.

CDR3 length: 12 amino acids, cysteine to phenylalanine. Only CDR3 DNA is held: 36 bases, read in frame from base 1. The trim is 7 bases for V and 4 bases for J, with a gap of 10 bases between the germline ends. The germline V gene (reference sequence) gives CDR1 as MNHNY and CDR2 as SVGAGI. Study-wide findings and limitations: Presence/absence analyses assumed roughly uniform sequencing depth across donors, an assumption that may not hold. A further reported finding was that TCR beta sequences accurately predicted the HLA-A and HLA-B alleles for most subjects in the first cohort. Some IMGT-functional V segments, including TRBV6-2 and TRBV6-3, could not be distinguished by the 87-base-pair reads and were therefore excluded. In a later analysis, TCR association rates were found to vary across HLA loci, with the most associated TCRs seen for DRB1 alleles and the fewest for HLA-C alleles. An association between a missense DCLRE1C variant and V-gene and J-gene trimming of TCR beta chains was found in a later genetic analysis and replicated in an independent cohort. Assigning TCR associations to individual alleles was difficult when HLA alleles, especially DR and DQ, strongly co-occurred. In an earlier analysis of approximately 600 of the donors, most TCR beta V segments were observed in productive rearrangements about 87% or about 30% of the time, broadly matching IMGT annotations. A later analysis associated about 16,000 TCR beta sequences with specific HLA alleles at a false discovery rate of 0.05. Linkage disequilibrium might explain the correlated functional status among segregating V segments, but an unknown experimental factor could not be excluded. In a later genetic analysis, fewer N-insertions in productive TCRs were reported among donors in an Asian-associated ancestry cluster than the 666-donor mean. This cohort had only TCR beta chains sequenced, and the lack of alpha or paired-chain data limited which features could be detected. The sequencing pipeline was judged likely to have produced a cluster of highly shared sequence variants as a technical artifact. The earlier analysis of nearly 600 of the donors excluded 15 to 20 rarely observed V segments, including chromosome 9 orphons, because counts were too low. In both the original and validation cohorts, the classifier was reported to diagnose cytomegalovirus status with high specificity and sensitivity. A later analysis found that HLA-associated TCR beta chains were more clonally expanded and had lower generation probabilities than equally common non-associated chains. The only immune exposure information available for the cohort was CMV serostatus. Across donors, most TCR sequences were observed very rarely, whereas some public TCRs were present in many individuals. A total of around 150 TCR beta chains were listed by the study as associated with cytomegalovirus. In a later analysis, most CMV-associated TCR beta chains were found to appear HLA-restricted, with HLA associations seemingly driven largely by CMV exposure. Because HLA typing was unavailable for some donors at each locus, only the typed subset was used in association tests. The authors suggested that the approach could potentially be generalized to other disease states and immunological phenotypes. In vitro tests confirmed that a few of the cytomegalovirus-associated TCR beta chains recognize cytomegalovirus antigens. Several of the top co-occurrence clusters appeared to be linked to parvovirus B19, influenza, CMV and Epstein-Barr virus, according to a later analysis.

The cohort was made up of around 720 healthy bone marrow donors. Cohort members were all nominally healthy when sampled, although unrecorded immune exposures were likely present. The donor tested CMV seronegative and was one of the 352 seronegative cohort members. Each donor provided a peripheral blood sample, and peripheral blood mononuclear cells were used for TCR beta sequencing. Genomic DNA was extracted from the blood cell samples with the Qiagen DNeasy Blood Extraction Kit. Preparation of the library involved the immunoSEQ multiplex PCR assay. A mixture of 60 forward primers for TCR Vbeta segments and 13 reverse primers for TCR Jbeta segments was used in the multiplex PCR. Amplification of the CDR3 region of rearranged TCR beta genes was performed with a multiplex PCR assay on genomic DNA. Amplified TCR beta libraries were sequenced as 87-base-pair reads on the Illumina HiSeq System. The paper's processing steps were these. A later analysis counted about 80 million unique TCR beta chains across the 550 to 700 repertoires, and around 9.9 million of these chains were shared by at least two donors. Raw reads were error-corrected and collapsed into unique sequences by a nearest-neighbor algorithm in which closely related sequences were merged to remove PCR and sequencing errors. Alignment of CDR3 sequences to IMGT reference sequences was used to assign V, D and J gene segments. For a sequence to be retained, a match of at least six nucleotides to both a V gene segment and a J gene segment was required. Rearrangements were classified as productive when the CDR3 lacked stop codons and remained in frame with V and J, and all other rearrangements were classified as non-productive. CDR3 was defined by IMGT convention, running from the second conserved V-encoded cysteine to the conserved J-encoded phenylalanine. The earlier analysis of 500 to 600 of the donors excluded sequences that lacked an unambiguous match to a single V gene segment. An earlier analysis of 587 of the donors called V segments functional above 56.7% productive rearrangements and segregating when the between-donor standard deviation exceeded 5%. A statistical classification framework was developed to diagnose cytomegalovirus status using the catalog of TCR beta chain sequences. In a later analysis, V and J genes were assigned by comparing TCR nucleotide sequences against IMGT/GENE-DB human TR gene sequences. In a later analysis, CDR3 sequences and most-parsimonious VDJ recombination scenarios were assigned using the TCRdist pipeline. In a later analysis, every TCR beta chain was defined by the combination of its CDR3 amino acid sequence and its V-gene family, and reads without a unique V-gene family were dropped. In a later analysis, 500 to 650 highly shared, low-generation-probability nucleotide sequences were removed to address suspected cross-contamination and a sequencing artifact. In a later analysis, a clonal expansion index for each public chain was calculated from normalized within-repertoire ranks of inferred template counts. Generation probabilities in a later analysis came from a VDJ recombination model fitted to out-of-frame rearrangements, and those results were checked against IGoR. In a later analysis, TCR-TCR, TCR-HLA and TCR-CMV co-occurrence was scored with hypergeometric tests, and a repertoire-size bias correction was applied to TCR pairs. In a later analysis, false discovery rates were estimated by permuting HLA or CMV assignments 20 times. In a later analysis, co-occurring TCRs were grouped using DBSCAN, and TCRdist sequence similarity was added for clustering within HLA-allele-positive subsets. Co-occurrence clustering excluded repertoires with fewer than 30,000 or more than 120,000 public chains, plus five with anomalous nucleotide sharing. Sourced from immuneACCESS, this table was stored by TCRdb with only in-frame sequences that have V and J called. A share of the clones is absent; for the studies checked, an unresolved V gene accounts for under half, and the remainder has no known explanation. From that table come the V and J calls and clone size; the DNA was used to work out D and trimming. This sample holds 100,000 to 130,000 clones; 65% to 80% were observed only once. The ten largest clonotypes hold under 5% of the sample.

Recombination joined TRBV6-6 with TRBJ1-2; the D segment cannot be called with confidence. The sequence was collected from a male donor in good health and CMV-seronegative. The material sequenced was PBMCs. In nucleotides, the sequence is TGTGCCAGCAATTTCGAGGGCTATGGCTACACCTTC. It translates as CASNFEGYGYTF.